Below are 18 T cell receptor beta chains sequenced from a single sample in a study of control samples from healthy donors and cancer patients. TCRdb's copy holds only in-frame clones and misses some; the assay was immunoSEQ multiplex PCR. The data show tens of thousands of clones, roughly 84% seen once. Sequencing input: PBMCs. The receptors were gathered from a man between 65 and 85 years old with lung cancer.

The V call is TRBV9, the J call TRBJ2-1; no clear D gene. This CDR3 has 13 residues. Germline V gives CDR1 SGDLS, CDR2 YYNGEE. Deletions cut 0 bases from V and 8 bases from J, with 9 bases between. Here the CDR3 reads CASSVGPADEQFF. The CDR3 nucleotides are TGTGCCAGCAGCGTAGGGCCGGCGGATGAGCAGTTCTTC.

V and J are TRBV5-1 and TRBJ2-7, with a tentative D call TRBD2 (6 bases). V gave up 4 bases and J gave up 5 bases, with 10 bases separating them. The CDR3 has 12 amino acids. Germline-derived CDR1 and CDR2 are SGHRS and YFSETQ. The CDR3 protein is CASSPGVHEQYF. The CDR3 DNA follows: TGCGCCAGCAGCCCGGGGGTTCACGAGCAGTACTTC.

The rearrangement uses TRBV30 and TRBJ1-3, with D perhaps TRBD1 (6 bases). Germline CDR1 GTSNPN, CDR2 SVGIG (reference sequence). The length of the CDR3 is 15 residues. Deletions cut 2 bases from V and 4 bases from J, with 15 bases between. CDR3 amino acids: CAWSLNTGYGNTIYF. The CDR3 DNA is TGTGCCTGGAGTCTAAACACAGGGTACGGAAACACCATATATTTT.

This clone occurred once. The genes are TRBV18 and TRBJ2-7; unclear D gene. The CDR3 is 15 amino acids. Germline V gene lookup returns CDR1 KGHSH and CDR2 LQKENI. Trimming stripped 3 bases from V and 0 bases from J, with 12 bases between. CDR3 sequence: CASSPSGRRSYEQYF. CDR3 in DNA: TGTGCCAGCTCACCCTCGGGCAGACGCTCCTACGAGCAGTACTTC.

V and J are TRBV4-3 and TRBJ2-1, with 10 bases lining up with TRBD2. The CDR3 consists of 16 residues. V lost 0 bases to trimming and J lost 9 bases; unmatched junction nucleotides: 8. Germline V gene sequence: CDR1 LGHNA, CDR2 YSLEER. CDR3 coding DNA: TGCGCCAGCAGCCAAGATGGAAGCGGGGGGGCGAGTGAGCAGTTCTTC. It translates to CASSQDGSGGASEQFF.

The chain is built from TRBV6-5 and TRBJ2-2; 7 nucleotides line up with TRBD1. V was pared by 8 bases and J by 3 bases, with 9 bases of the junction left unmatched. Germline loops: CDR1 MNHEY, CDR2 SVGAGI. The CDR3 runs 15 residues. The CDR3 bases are TGTGCCAGCGGGCGCCCGGACAGGTACACCGGGGAGCTGTTTTTT. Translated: CASGRPDRYTGELFF.

In nucleotides, the CDR3 is TGTGCCAGTTCCGTGGGGGCCCCTGAAGCTTTCTTT. The encoded protein is CASSVGAPEAFF. The V call is TRBV19, the J call TRBJ1-1; D is perhaps TRBD1 (6 bases). CDR1 is LNHDA and CDR2 is SQIVND in the germline V gene (reference sequence). Trimming took 8 bases from V and 6 from J, leaving 13 bases between them. CDR3 size: 12 residues.

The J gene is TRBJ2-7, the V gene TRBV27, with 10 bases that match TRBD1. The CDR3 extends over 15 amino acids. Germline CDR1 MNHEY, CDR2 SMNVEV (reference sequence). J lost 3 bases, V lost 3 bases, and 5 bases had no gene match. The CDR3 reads CASSFSGQGVYEQYF. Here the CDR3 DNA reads TGTGCCAGCAGTTTTAGTGGACAGGGGGTCTACGAGCAGTACTTC.

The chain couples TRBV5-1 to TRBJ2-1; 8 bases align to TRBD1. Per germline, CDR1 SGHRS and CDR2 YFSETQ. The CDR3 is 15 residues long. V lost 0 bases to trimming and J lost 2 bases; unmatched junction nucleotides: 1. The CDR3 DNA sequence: TGCGCCAGCAGCTTGGCAGGGGGCACCTACAATGAGCAGTTCTTC. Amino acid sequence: CASSLAGGTYNEQFF.

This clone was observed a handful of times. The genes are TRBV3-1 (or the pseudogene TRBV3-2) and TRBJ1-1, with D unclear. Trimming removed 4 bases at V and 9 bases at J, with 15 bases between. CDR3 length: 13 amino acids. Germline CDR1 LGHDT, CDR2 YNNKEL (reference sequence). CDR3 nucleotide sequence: TGTGCCAGCAGCCCTCCTGGCCCAGCAAAAGCTTTCTTT. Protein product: CASSPPGPAKAFF.

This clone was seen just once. In nucleotides, the CDR3 is TGTGCCAGCCATACAGGGGGCAGGAATTCACCCCTCCACTTT. Translation: CASHTGGRNSPLHF. This chain uses TRBV9 with TRBJ1-6; 9 bases are shared with TRBD1. The CDR3 runs to 14 residues. J gave up 7 bases and V 7 bases, and 6 bases lay outside the gene matches. The V gene's germline CDR1 is SGDLS and CDR2 YYNGEE.

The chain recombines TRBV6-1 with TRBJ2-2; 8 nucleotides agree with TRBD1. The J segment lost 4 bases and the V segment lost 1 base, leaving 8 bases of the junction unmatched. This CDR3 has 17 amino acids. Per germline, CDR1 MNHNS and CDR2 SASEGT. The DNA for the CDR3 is TGTGCCAGCAGTGAAGGCTGGGGCAGGGGGCCCACCGGGGAGCTGTTTTTT. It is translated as CASSEGWGRGPTGELFF.

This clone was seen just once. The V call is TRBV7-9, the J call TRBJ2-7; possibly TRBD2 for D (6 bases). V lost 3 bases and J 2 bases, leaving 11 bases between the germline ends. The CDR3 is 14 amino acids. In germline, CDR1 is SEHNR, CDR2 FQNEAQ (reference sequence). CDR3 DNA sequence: TGTGCCAGCAGCTTGGTCGCTAGCGCCTACGAGCAGTACTTC. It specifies CASSLVASAYEQYF.

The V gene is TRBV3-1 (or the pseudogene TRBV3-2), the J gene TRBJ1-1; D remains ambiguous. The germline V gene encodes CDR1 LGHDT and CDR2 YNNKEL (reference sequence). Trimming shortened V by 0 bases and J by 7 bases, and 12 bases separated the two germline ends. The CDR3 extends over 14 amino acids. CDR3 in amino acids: CASSQDWQESEAFF. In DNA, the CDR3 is TGTGCCAGCAGCCAAGATTGGCAAGAAAGTGAAGCTTTCTTT.

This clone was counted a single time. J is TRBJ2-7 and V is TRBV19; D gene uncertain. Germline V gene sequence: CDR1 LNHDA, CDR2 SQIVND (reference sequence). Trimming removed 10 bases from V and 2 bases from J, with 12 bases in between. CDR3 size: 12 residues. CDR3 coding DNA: TGTGCCACCCTAGACGGACCCTACGAGCAGTACTTC. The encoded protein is CATLDGPYEQYF.

The DNA of the CDR3 is TGTGCCAGCAGCGAACAACAGGGAGGGGGAGAAAAACTGTTTTTT. Translating gives CASSEQQGGGEKLFF. This chain joins TRBV7-2 and TRBJ1-4; tentatively, D is TRBD1 (6 bases). This CDR3 region has 15 residues. Trimming stripped 5 bases from V and 8 bases from J, with 18 bases between. The germline gives CDR1 SGHTA, CDR2 FQGNSA. The variable domain in full, completed from reference TRBV7-2 and TRBJ1-4, reads GAGVSQSPSNKVTEKGKDVELRCDPISGHTALYWYRQSLGQGLEFLIYFQGNSAPDKSGLPSDRFSAERTGGSVSTLTIQRTQQEDSAVYLCASSEQQGGGEKLFFGSGTQLSVL.

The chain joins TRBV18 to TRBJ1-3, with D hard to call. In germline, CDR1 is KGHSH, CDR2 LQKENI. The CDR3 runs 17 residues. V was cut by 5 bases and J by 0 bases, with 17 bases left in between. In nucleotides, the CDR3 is TGTGCCAGCTCATCACTAGACACTATGAGCTCTGGAAACACCATATATTTT. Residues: CASSSLDTMSSGNTIYF.

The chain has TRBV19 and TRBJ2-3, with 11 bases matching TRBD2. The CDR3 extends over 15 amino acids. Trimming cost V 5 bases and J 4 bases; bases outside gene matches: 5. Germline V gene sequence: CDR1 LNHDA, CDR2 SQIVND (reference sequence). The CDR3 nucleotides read TGTGCCAGTAGTTCTCGGACTAGCGGGCCAGATACGCAGTATTTT. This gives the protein CASSSRTSGPDTQYF.